This TCR beta chain was recovered during a study of blood T cell repertoires in COVID-19. Study in general: COVID-19 samples, acute and convalescent, were from the United States, Italy and Spain. T cells, B-cell-depleted T cells, or PBMCs provided the cDNA or gDNA that served as material.

The J segment lost 0 bases and the V segment lost 4 bases, leaving 7 bases of the junction unmatched. Per germline, CDR1 SGHDT and CDR2 YYEEEE. This CDR3 is built from 15 residues. Authors' analysis steps: Estimation of nucleated cell counts was performed using reference gene primer amplification. TCRdb keeps only in-frame clones here, not all; method: immunoSEQ multiplex PCR. For V, J and clone size, that table is used; D and trimming come from the DNA. The sample lists about 250,000 clones, 83% occurring once. The clonotype was recovered from an elderly man with acute or convalescent COVID-19. The rearrangement links TRBV5-6 to TRBJ2-7; TRBD1 matches at 7 bases. Sequencing used peripheral blood. CDR3 DNA sequence: TGTGCCAGCAGCATAACCAGGGACAGCTCCTACGAGCAGTACTTC. Its protein is CASSITRDSSYEQYF.